This entry features one T cell receptor beta chain sequence. Antigen: not known. These data originate in a study of T cell responses to AZD1222 COVID-19 vaccine. V dropped 2 bases and J dropped 5; count of bases not matched to a gene: 4. The CDR3 loop spans 15 amino acids. Germline V gene lookup returns CDR1 MNHNS and CDR2 SASEGT. Clones were sequenced by immunoSEQ multiplex PCR, and TCRdb holds only the in-frame ones, with some missing. The sample has under 170,000 clones; 75% to 95% are singletons. General study points: Donors, mostly white British, included more females; clonal diversity was possibly underestimated. Reportedly, close to half of spike-specific TCRs are directed against unmutated variant regions. The repertoires were collected only after the peak T cell response.

This TCR came from an adult who received the AZD1222 COVID-19 vaccine. The sequencing used peripheral blood, collected 28 days after the second AZD1222 dose. The chain employs TRBV6-1 and TRBJ2-2; 8 bases agree with TRBD2. The DNA of the CDR3 is TGTGCCAGCAGTGAACAAGCGGGAGCTACCGGGGAGCTGTTTTTT. Protein sequence: CASSEQAGATGELFF.